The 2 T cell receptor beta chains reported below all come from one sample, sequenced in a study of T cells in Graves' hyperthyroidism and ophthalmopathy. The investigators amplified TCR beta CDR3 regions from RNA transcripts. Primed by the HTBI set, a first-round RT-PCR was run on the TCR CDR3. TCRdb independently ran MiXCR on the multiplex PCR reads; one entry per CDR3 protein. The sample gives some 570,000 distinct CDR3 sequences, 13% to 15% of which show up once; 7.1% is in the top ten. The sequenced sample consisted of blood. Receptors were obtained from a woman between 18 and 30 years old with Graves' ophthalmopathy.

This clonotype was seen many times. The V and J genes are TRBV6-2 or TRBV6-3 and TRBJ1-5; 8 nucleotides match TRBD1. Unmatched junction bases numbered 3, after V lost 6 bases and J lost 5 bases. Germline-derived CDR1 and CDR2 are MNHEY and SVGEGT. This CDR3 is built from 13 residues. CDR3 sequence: CASSGQGDQPQHF. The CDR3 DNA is TGTGCCAGCAGCGGACAGGGTGATCAGCCCCAGCATTTT.

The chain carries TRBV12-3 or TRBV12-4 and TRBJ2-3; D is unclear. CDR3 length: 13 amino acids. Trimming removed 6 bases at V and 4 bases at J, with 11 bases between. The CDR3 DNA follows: TGTGCCAGCAGCCTCCCTTACCCAGATACGCAGTATTTT. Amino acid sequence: CASSLPYPDTQYF.